These 4 T cell receptor beta chains share one sample of origin, sequenced in a study of cytotoxic CD8 clonotypes in ibrutinib-treated CLL. The assay was immunoSEQ multiplex PCR, and TCRdb's table has in-frame clones only and misses some. The table has 200,000 or so clones, about 75% seen once. The sample was PBMCs, taken after 12 months of ibrutinib treatment. The receptors were gathered from a human donor with chronic lymphocytic leukemia.

There are a few counts of this clone. V gene TRBV2 combines with J gene TRBJ1-6; no reliable D call. This CDR3 has 13 amino acids. The V and J ends lost 10 bases and 7 bases respectively, with 14 bases between them. From germline, CDR1 is SNHLY and CDR2 FYNNEI. CDR3 coding DNA: TGTGCCACCGGCCGGGAAACCAATTCACCCCTCCACTTT. Its translation is CATGRETNSPLHF.

The table lists this clone with a count of one. This chain joins TRBV7-2 and TRBJ2-1, with D possibly called TRBD1 or TRBD2 (5 bases each). The germline CDR1 and CDR2 sequences are SGHTA and FQGNSA. V shed 8 bases and J shed 0 bases, with 11 bases lying between them. This CDR3 contains 14 residues. The CDR3 sequence is CASHFGGSYNEQFF. Here the CDR3 DNA reads TGTGCCAGCCACTTTGGGGGCTCCTACAATGAGCAGTTCTTC.

This clone turned up a few times. In DNA form, the CDR3 reads TGCGCCAGCAGCCAAGATCAAGCGGGTAGCTATGGCTACACCTTC. Residues: CASSQDQAGSYGYTF. V gene TRBV4-3 combines with J gene TRBJ1-2; D ambiguous. Germline V gene data show CDR1 as LGHNA and CDR2 as YSLEER. The CDR3 runs to 15 residues. Trimming removed 0 bases at V and 4 bases at J, with 12 bases between.

The rearrangement uses TRBV5-1 and TRBJ1-5, with a tentative D call TRBD1 (5 bases). Looked up from germline, CDR1 is SGHRS and CDR2 is YFSETQ. This CDR3 has 15 amino acids. Trimming took off 4 bases at V and 4 bases at J, with 15 bases between the two ends. The CDR3 sequence is CASSLQGSWNQPQHF. The CDR3 DNA sequence: TGCGCCAGCAGCCTCCAGGGTTCTTGGAATCAGCCCCAGCATTTT.